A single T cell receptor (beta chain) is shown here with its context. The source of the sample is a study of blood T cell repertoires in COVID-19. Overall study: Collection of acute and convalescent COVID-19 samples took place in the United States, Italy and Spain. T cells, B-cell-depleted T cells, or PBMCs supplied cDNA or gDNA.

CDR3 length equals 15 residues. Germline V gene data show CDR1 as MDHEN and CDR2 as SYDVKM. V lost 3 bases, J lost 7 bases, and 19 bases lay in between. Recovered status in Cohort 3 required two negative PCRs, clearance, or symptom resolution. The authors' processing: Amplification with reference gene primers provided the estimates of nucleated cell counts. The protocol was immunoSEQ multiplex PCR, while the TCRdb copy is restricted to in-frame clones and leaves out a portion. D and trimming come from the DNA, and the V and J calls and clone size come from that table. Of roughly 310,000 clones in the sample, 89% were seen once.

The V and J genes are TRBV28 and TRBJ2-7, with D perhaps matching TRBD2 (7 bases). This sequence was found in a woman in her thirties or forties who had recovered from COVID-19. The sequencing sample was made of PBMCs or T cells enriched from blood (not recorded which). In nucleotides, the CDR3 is TGTGCCAGCAGTTTTTTAGGGGCAGGGGAGGGGGAGCAGTACTTC. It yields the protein CASSFLGAGEGEQYF.